This TCR beta chain was recorded in a study of regulatory T cells in long-lasting Graves disease. Time point meaning: newly diagnosed GD, antithyroid drugs for less than 3 months. The TCR library used RNA extracted from PBMCs. In regard to this clonotype: No antigen is known for it.

Study-level points and caveats: Graves' patients with persistent disease showed TCR diversity lower than patients newly diagnosed. TRBV28, TRBJ1-2 and TRBJ2-5 were favored in persistent disease.

HTBI primers from iRepertoire and Arm-PCR of CDR3 regions yielded the TCR beta libraries. One entry per CDR3 protein results from TCRdb running MiXCR on the multiplex PCR reads. The sample includes 400,000 to 500,000 distinct CDR3 sequences, about 15% of them seen just once. V was clipped by 3 bases and J by 5 bases; unmatched bases: 7. The CDR3 is 15 amino acids. From germline, CDR1 is DFQATT and CDR2 SNEGSKA (reference sequence). This same sample was also part of a study on T cells in Graves' hyperthyroidism and ophthalmopathy. As that study records: In the first-round RT-PCR of the TCR CDR3, the HTBI primer set was used. Most thyroid-expanded clonotypes above 0.001 were also found in blood.

The J gene is TRBJ1-6, the V gene TRBV20-1, with 7 bases matching TRBD1. The starting material was peripheral blood mononuclear cells (PBMCs), obtained at new diagnosis, from a patient treated with antithyroid drugs. This clonotype originated in a woman in her forties or fifties with Graves disease. The CDR3 DNA follows: TGCAGTGCTAGGAGGGCGGGACAGCATAATTCACCCCTCCACTTT. This gives the protein CSARRAGQHNSPLHF.